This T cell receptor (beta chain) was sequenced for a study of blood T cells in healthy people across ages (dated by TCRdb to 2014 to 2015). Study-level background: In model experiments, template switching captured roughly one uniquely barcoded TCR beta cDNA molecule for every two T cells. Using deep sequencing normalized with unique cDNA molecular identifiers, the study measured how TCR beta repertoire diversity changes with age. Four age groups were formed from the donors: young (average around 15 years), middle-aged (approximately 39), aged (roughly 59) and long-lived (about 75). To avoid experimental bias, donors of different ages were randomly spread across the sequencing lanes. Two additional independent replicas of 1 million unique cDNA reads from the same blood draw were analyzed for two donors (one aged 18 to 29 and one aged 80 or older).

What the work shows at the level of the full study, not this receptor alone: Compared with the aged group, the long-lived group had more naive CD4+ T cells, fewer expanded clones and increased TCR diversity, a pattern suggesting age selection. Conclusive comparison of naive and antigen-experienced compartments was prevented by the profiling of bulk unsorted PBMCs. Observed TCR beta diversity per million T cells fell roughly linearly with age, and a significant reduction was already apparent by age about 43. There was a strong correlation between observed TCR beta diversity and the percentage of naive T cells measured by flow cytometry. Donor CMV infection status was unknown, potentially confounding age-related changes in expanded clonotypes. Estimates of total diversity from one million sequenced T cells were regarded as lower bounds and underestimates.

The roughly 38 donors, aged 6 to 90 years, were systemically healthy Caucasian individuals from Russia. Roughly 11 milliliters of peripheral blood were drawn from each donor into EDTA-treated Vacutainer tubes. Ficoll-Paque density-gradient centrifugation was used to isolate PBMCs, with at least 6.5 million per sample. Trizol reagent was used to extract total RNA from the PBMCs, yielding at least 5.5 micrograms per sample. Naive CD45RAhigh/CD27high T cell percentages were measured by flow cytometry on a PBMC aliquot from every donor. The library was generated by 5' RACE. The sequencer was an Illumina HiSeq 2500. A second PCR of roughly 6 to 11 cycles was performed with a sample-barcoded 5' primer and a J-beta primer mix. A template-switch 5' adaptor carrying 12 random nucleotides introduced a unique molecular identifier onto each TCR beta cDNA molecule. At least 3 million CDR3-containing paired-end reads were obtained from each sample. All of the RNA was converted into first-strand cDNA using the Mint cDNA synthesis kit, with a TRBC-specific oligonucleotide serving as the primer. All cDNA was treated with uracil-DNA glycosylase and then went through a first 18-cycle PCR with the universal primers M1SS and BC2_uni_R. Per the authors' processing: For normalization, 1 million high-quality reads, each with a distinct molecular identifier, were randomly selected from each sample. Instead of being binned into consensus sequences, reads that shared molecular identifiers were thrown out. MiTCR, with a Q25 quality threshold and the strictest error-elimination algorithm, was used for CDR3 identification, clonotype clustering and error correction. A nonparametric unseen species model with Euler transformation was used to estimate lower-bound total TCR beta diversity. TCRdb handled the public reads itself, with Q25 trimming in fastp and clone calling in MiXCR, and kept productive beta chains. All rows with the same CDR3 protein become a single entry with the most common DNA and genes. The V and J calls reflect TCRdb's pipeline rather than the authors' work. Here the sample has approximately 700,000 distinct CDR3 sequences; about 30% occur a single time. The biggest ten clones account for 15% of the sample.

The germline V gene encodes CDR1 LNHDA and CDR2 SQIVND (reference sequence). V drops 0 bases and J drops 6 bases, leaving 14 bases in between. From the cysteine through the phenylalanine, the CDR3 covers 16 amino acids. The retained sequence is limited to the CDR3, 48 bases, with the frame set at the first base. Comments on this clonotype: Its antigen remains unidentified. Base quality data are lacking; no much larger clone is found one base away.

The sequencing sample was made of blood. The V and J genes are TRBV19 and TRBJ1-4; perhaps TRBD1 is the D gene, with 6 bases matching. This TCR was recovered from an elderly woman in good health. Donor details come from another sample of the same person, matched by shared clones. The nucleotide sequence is TGTGCCAGTAGTATAGACCGAGGGGGACGCTATGAAAAACTGTTTTTT. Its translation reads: CASSIDRGGRYEKLFF.